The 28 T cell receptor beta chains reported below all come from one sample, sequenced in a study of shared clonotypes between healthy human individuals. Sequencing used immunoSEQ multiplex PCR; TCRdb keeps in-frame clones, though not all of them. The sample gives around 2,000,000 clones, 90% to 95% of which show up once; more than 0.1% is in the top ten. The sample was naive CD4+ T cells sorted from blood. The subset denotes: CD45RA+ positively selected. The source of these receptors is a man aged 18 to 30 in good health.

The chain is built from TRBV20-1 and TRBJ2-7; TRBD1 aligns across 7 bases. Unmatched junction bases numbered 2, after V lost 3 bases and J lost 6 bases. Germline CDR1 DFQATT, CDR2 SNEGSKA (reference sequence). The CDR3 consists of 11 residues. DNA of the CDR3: TGCAGTGCTAGGACAGGGACCGAGCAGTACTTC. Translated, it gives CSARTGTEQYF.

Written as DNA, the CDR3 is TGTGCCAGCAGTGGCCGAACACGGGGTTCACCCCTCCACTTT. Protein: CASSGRTRGSPLHF. V gene TRBV2 combines with J gene TRBJ1-6; no definite D call. This CDR3 comprises 14 residues. The germline V gene has CDR1 SNHLY and CDR2 FYNNEI. Trimming took off 4 bases at V and 9 bases at J, with 13 bases between the two ends.

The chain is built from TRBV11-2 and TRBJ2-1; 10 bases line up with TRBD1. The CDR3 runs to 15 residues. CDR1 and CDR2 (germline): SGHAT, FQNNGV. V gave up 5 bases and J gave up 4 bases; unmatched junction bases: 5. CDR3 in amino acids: CASSTGTGVYNEQFF. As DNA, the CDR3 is TGTGCCAGCAGCACCGGGACAGGGGTATACAATGAGCAGTTCTTC. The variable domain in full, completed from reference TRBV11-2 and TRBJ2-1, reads EAGVAQSPRYKIIEKRQSVAFWCNPISGHATLYWYQQILGQGPKLLIQFQNNGVVDDSQLPKDRFSAERLKGVDSTLKIQPAKLEDSAVYLCASSTGTGVYNEQFFGPGTRLTVL.

The CDR3 reads CASSQMEGTDTQYF. In nucleotides, the CDR3 is TGTGCCAGCTCCCAAATGGAGGGCACAGATACGCAGTATTTT. V and J are TRBV18 and TRBJ2-3, with D perhaps matching TRBD2 (5 bases). Germline-derived CDR1 and CDR2 are KGHSH and LQKENI. The length of the CDR3 is 14 residues. V shed 6 bases and J shed 1 base, with 11 bases lying between them.

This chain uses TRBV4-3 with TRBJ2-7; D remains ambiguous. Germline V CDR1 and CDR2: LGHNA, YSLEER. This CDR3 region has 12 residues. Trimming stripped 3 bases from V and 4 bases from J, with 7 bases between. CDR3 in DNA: TGCGCCAGCAGCCAGCCTCGGTACGAGCAGTACTTC. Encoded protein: CASSQPRYEQYF.

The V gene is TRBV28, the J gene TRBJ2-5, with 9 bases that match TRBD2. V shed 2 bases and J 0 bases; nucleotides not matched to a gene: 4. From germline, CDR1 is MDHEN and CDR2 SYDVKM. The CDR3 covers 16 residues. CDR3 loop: CASSLVTSGYQETQYF. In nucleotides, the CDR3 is TGTGCCAGCAGTTTAGTTACTAGCGGGTACCAAGAGACCCAGTACTTC. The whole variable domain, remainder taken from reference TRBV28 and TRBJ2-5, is DVKVTQSSRYLVKRTGEKVFLECVQDMDHENMFWYRQDPGLGLRLIYFSYDVKMKEKGDIPEGYSVSREKKERFSLILESASTNQTSMYLCASSLVTSGYQETQYFGPGTRLLVL.

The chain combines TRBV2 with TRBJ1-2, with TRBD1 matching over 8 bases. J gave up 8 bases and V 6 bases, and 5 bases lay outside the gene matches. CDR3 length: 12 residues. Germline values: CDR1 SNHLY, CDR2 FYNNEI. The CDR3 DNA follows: TGTGCCAGCAGGATGGACAGGGTAGGCTACACCTTC. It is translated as CASRMDRVGYTF.

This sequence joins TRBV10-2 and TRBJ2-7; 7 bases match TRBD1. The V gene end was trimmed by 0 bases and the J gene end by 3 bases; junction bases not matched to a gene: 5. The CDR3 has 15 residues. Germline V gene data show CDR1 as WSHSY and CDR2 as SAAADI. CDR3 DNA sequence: TGCGCCAGCAGTGAGTCGGGCAGGGGGAACTACGAGCAGTACTTC. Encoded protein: CASSESGRGNYEQYF.

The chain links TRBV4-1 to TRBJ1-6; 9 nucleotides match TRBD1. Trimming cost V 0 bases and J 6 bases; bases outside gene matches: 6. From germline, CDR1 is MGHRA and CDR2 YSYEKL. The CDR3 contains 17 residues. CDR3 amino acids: CASSQDPGQGGNSPLHF. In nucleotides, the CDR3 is TGCGCCAGCAGCCAAGACCCGGGACAGGGAGGTAATTCACCCCTCCACTTT.

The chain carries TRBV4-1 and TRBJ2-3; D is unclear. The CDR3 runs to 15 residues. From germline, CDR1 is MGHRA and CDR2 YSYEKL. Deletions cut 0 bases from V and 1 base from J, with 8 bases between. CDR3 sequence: CASSQEGPRTDTQYF. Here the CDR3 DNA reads TGCGCCAGCAGCCAAGAAGGTCCTCGCACAGATACGCAGTATTTT.

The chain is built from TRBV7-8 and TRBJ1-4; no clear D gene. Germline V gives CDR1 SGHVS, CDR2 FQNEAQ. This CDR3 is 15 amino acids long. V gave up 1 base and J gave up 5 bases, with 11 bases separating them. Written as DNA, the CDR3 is TGTGCCAGCAGCTTAGATAACAGTCTAAATGAAAAACTGTTTTTT. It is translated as CASSLDNSLNEKLFF.

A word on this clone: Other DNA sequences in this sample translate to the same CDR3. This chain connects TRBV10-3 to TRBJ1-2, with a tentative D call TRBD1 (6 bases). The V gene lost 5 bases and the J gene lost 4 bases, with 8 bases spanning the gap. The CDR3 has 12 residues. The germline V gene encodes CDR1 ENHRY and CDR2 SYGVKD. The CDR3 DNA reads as TGTGCCATCAGTACAGGGCCCTATGGCTACACCTTC. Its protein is CAISTGPYGYTF.

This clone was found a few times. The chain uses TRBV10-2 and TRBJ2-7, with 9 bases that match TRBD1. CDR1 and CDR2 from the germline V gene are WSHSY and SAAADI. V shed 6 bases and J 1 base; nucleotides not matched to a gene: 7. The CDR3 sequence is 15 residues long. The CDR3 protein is CASSTPGQGSYEQYF. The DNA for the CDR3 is TGCGCCAGCAGCACGCCGGGACAGGGATCCTACGAGCAGTACTTC.

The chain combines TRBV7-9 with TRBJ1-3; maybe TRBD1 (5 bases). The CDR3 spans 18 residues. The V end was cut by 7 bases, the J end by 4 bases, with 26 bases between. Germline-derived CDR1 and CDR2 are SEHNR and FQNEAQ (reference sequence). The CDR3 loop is CASIVPSGQGISGNTIYF. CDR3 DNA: TGTGCCAGCATCGTCCCTTCGGGGCAGGGAATAAGCGGAAACACCATATATTTT.

CDR3 nucleotides: TGTGCCAGCAGCTCGAGCACGATGGGCCGAGATGAAGCTTTCTTT. Translated, it gives CASSSSTMGRDEAFF. V is TRBV11-2 and J is TRBJ1-1; no clear D gene. CDR3 length: 15 amino acids. CDR1 is SGHAT, CDR2 FQNNGV, per germline. The germline V and J ends were trimmed by 4 bases and 7 bases, with 19 bases remaining between them.

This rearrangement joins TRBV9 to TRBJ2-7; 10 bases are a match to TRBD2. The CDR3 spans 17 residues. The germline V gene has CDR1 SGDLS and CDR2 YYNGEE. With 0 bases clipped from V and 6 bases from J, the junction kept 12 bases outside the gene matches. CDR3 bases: TGTGCCAGCAGCGTAGGACTAGCGGGCTCGGGTCGGCCCGAGCAGTACTTC. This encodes CASSVGLAGSGRPEQYF.

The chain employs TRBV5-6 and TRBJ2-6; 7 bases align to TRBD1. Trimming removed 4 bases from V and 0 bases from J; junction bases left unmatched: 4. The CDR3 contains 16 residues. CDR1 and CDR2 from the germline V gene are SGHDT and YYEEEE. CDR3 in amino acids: CASSRTGFSGANVLTF. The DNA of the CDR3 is TGTGCCAGCAGCCGGACAGGTTTCTCTGGGGCCAACGTCCTGACTTTC.

The CDR3 region is CASSQGLAVQETQYF. The CDR3 DNA sequence: TGCGCCAGCAGCCAAGGACTAGCGGTCCAAGAGACCCAGTACTTC. The V gene is TRBV4-3, the J gene TRBJ2-5; TRBD2 agrees at 9 bases. The V gene's germline CDR1 is LGHNA and CDR2 YSLEER. CDR3 length equals 15 residues. The junction had 1 base not matched to a gene; V was cut back by 1 base and J by 1 base.

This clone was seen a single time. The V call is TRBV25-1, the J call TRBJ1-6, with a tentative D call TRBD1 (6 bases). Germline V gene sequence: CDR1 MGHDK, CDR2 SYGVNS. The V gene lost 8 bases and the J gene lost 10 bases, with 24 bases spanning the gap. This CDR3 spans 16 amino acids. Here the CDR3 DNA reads TGTGCCAGCCACACAGACCCGGGACAATCGCGGTCACCCCTCCACTTT. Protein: CASHTDPGQSRSPLHF.

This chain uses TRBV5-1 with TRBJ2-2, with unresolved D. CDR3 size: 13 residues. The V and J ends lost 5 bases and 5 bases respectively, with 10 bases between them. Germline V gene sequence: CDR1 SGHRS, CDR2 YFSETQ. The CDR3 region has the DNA TGCGCCAGCAGGGTAACAGAAACCGGGGAGCTGTTTTTT. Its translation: CASRVTETGELFF. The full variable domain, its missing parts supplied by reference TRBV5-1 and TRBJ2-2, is KAGVTQTPRYLIKTRGQQVTLSCSPISGHRSVSWYQQTPGQGLQFLFEYFSETQRNKGNFPGRFSGRQFSNSRSEMNVSTLELGDSALYLCASRVTETGELFFGEGSRLTVL.

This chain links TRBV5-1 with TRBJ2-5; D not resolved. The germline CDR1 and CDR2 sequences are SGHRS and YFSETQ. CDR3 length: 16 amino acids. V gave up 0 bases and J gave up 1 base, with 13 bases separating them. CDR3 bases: TGCGCCAGCAGCTTGGTCCCGGGTCCGGTCCAAGAGACCCAGTACTTC. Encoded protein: CASSLVPGPVQETQYF.

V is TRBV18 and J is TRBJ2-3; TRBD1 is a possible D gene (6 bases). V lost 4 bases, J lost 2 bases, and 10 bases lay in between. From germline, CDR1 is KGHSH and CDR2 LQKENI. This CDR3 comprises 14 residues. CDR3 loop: CASSRMGATDTQYF. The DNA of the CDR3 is TGTGCCAGCTCACGGATGGGGGCCACAGATACGCAGTATTTT.

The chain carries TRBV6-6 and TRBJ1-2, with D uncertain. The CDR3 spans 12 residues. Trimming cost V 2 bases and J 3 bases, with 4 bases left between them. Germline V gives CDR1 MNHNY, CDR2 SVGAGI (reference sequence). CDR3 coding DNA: TGTGCCAGCAGTTACCAGGACTATGGCTACACCTTC. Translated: CASSYQDYGYTF.

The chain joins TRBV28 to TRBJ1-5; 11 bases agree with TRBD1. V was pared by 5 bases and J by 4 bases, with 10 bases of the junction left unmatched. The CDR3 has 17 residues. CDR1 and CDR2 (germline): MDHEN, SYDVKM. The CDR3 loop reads CASSLPPGQGGNQPQHF. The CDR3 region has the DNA TGTGCCAGCAGTCTCCCCCCGGGACAGGGGGGAAATCAGCCCCAGCATTTT.

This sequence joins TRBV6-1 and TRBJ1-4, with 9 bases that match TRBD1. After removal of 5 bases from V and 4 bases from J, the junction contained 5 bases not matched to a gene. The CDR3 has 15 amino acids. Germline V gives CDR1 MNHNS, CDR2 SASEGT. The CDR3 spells CASSPGTGINEKLFF. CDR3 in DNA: TGTGCCAGCAGTCCCGGGACAGGGATTAATGAAAAACTGTTTTTT.

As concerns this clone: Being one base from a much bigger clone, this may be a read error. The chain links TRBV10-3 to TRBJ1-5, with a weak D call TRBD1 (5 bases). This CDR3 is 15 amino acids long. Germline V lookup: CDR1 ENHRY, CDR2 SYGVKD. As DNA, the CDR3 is TGTGCCATCGGTGAGTCGTTTGGGGGGAGCCAGCCCCAGCATTTT. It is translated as CAIGESFGGSQPQHF.

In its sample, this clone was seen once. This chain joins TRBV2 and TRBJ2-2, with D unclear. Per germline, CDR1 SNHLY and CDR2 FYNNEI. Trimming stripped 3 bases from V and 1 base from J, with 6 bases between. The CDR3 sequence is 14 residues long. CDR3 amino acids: CASSDGRNTGELFF. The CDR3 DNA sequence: TGTGCCAGCAGTGACGGACGGAACACCGGGGAGCTGTTTTTT.

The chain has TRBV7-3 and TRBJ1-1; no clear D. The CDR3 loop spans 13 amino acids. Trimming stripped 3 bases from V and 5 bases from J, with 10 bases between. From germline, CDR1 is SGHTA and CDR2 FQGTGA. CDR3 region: CASSLGQATEAFF. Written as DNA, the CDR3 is TGTGCCAGCAGCTTGGGTCAGGCAACTGAAGCTTTCTTT. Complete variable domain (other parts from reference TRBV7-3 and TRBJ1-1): GAGVSQTPSNKVTEKGKYVELRCDPISGHTALYWYRQSLGQGPEFLIYFQGTGAADDSGLPNDRFFAVRPEGSVSTLKIQRTERGDSAVYLCASSLGQATEAFFGQGTRLTVV.